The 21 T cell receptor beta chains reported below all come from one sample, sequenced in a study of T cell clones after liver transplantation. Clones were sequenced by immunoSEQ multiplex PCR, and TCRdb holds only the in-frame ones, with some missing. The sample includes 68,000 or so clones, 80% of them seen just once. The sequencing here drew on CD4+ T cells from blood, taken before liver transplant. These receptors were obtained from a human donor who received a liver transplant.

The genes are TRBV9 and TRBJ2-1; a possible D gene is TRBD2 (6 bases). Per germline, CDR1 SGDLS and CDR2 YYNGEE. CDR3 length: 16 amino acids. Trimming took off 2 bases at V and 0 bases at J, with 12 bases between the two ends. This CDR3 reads CASSVGGELSYNEQFF. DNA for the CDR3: TGTGCCAGCAGCGTTGGCGGGGAACTCTCCTACAATGAGCAGTTCTTC.

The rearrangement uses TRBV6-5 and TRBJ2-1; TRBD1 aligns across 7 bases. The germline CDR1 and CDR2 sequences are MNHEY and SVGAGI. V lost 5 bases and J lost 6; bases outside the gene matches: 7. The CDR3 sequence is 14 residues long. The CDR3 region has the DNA TGTGCCAGCAGTGCCCAGACAGGGCCCAATGAGCAGTTCTTC. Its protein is CASSAQTGPNEQFF.

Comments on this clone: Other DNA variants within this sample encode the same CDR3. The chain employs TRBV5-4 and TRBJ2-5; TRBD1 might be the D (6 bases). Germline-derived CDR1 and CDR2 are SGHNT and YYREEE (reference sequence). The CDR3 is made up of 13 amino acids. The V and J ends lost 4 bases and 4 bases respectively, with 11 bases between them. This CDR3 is CASSSRGRETQYF. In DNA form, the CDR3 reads TGTGCCAGCAGCAGTAGGGGGAGAGAGACCCAGTACTTC.

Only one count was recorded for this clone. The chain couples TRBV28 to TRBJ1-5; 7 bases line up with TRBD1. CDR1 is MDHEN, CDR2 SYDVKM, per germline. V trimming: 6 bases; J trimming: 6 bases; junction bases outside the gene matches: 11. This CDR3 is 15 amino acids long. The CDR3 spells CASRLRQGDRQPQHF. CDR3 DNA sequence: TGTGCCAGCAGACTCCGACAGGGAGATCGTCAGCCCCAGCATTTT.

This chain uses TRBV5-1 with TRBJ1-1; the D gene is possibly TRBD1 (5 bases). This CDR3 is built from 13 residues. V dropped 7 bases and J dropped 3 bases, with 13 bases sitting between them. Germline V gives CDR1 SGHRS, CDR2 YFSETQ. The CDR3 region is CASGGNTHTEAFF. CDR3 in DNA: TGCGCCAGCGGGGGTAACACTCACACTGAAGCTTTCTTT.

The CDR3 DNA follows: TGTGCCAGCAGTTTGTTAGGGGGCGCGTCTGGAAACACCATATATTTT. It is translated as CASSLLGGASGNTIYF. The V and J genes are TRBV28 and TRBJ1-3, with 7 bases fitting TRBD1. CDR1 and CDR2 from the germline V gene are MDHEN and SYDVKM. This CDR3 spans 16 amino acids. J was trimmed by 1 base and V by 3 bases; bases with no gene match: 6.

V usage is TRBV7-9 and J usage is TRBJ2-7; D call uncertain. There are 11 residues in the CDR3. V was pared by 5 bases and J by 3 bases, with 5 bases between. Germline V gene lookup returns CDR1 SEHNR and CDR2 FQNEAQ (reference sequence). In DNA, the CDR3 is TGTGCCAGCAGCGAACACTACGAGCAGTACTTC. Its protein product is CASSEHYEQYF.

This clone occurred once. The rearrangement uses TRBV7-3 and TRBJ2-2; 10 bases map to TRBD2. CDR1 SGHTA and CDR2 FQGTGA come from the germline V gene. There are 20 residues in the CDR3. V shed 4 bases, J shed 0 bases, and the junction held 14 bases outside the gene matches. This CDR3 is CASSSPRASGSSANTGELFF. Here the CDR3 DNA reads TGTGCCAGCAGCTCACCAAGGGCTAGCGGGAGCTCGGCGAACACCGGGGAGCTGTTTTTT. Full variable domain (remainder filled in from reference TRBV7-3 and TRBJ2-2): GAGVSQTPSNKVTEKGKYVELRCDPISGHTALYWYRQSLGQGPEFLIYFQGTGAADDSGLPNDRFFAVRPEGSVSTLKIQRTERGDSAVYLCASSSPRASGSSANTGELFFGEGSRLTVL.

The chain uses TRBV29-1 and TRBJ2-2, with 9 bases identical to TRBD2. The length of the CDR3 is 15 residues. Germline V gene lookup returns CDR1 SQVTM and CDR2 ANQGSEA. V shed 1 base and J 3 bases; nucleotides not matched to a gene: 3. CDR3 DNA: TGCAGCGTTGAAGGGCTAGCGGGATACACCGGGGAGCTGTTTTTT. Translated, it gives CSVEGLAGYTGELFF.

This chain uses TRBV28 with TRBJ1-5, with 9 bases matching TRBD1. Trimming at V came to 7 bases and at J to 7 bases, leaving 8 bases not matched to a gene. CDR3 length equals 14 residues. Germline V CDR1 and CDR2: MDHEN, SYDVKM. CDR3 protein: CASIWTGARQPQHF. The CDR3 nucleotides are TGTGCCAGCATATGGACAGGGGCACGACAGCCCCAGCATTTT.

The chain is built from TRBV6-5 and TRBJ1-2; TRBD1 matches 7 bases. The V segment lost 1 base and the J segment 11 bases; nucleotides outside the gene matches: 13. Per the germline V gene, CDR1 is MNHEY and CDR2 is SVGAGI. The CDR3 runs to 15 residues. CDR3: CASSYFRDSPMAYTF. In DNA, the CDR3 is TGTGCCAGCAGTTACTTTCGGGACAGCCCGATGGCATACACCTTC.

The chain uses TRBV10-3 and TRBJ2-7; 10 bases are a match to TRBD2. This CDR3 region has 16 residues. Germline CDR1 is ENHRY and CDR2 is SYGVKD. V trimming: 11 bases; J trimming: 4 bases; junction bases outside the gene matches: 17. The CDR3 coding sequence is TGTGCCCCATCCTACCCTTTAGCGGGAGGAAAGTACGAGCAGTACTTC. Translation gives CAPSYPLAGGKYEQYF.

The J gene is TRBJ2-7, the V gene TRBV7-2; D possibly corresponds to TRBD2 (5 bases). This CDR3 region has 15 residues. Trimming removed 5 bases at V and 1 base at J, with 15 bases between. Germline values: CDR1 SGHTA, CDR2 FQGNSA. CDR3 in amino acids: CASSLNAAGSYEQYF. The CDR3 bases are TGTGCCAGCAGCCTCAACGCCGCGGGTTCCTACGAGCAGTACTTC.

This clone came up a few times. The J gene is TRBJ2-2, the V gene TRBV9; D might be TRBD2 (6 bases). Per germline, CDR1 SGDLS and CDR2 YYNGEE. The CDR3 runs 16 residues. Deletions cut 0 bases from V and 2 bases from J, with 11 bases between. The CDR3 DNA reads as TGTGCCAGCAGCGTAGGATGGCGGGGTAACACCGGGGAGCTGTTTTTT. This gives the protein CASSVGWRGNTGELFF. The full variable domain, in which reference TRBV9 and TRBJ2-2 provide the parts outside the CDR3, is DSGVTQTPKHLITATGQRVTLRCSPRSGDLSVYWYQQSLDQGLQFLIQYYNGEERAKGNILERFSAQQFPDLHSELNLSSLELGDSALYFCASSVGWRGNTGELFFGEGSRLTVL.

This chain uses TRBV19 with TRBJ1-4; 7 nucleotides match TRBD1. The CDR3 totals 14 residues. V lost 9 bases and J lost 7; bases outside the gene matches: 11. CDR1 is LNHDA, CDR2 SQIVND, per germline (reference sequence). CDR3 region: CASTAQGQSEKLFF. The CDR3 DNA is TGTGCCAGCACTGCACAGGGGCAGAGTGAAAAACTGTTTTTT.

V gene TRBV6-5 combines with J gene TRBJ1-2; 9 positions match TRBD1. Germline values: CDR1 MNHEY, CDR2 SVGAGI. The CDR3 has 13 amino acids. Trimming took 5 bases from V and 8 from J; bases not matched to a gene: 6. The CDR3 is CASSTGGAEGYTF. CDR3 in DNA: TGTGCCAGCAGTACAGGGGGCGCGGAAGGCTACACCTTC.

The chain's CDR3 is CASSQNQGAITNTGELFF. For the CDR3, the DNA is TGTGCCAGCTCACAGAACCAGGGGGCAATCACGAACACCGGGGAGCTGTTTTTT. The chain couples TRBV18 to TRBJ2-2, with 8 nucleotides matching TRBD1. The V and J ends lost 4 bases and 0 bases, in that order; junction bases with no gene match: 10. The CDR3 runs 18 residues. The germline gives CDR1 KGHSH, CDR2 LQKENI.

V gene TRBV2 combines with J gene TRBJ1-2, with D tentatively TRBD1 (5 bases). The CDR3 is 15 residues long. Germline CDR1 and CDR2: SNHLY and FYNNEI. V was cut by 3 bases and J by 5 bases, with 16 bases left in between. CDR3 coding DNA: TGTGCCAGCAGTGAGGGAGTGAGGGGCCCTTATGGCTACACCTTC. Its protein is CASSEGVRGPYGYTF.

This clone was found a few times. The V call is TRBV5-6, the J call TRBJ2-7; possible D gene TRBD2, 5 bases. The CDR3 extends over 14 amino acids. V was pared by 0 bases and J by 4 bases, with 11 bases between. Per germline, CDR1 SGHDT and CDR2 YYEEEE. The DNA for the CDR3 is TGTGCCAGCAGCTTGGCCGAGGGAGCGTACGAGCAGTACTTC. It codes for CASSLAEGAYEQYF.

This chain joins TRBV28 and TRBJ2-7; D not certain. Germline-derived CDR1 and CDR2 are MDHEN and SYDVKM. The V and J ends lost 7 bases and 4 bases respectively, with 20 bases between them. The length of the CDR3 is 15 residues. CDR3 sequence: CASTPIWGGGYEQYF. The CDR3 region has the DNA TGTGCCAGCACCCCCATCTGGGGTGGTGGTTACGAGCAGTACTTC.

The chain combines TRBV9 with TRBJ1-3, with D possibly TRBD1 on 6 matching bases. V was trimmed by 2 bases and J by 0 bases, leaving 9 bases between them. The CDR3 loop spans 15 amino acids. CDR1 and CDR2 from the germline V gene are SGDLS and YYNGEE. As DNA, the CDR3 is TGTGCCAGCAGCGTGGGACAACTCTCTGGAAACACCATATATTTT. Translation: CASSVGQLSGNTIYF.